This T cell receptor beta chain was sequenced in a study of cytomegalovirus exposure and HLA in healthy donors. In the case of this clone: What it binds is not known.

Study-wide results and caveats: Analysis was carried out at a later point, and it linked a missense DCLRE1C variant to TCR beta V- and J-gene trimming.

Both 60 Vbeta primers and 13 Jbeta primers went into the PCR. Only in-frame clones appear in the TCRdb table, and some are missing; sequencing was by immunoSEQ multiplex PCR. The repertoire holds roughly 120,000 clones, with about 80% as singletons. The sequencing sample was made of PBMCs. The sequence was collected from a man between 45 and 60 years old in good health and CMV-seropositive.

The CDR3 DNA reads as TGTGCCAGCAGCTTACCTAGTCGCTACGAGCAGTACTTC. It specifies CASSLPSRYEQYF. The rearrangement links TRBV11-2 to TRBJ2-7; D unresolved. Germline-derived CDR1 and CDR2 are SGHAT and FQNNGV. The length of the CDR3 is 13 residues. V lost 2 bases to trimming and J lost 3 bases, with 8 bases between them.